The 22 T cell receptor beta chains given below trace back to one sample, sequenced in a study of blood T cells in healthy people across ages. The second PCR ran about 7 to 12 cycles with a sample-barcoded 5' primer and J-beta primers. TCRdb re-called the 5' RACE reads through MiXCR, storing one row per CDR3 protein. The sample shows around 1.5 million distinct CDR3 sequences, 40% to 50% of them seen only once. Sequenced: blood. The receptors were sampled from a woman aged 18-29 years in good health.

This clonotype was observed a few times. The rearrangement links TRBV9 to TRBJ2-4; 7 nucleotides match TRBD1. CDR1 and CDR2 (germline): SGDLS, YYNGEE. The CDR3 totals 17 residues. With V trimmed by 4 bases and J by 1 base, 11 bases remained unmatched. The CDR3 sequence: CASSPTTGESAKNIQYF. CDR3 bases: TGTGCCAGCAGCCCAACAACAGGGGAATCGGCCAAAAACATTCAGTACTTC.

This clonotype was seen a few times. The chain recombines TRBV7-9 with TRBJ2-7, with D perhaps matching TRBD1 (6 bases). The CDR3 spans 14 residues. V lost 3 bases, J lost 6 bases, and 15 bases lay in between. Looked up from germline, CDR1 is SEHNR and CDR2 is FQNEAQ (reference sequence). CDR3 region: CASSLVQGSSEQYF. The CDR3 region has the DNA TGTGCCAGCAGCTTGGTACAGGGATCTTCCGAGCAGTACTTC.

The chain employs TRBV5-1 and TRBJ2-1; TRBD2 might be the D (6 bases). The CDR3 runs 16 residues. V was clipped by 4 bases and J by 0 bases, with 14 bases between them. From germline, CDR1 is SGHRS and CDR2 YFSETQ. The CDR3 reads CASSVASVGSYNEQFF. CDR3 nucleotides: TGCGCCAGCAGCGTTGCTAGCGTGGGCTCCTACAATGAGCAGTTCTTC.

The genes are TRBV12-3 or TRBV12-4 and TRBJ1-2; D remains ambiguous. Trimming pared 3 bases from V and 5 bases from J, leaving 10 bases between. The CDR3 totals 13 residues. CDR3 DNA sequence: TGTGCCAGCAGTTTGGATCGAAAGTATGGCTACACCTTC. Translating it yields CASSLDRKYGYTF.

The chain combines TRBV5-5 with TRBJ2-7, with 10 bases aligning to TRBD1. Germline V CDR1 and CDR2: SGHKS, YYEKEE (reference sequence). Germline trimming cut 2 bases from V and 5 bases from J; bases unmatched to any gene: 10. This CDR3 contains 16 residues. The CDR3 bases are TGTGCCAGCAGCTTTCTTCCGGGACAGGGGAGAGACGAGCAGTACTTC. This codes for CASSFLPGQGRDEQYF.

The rearrangement joins TRBV20-1 to TRBJ2-2; a possible D gene is TRBD2 (6 bases). This CDR3 has 14 residues. CDR1 and CDR2 from the germline V gene are DFQATT and SNEGSKA (reference sequence). V shed 6 bases and J shed 2 bases, with 13 bases lying between them. This chain's CDR3 is CSAQPGTNTGELFF. CDR3 coding DNA: TGCAGTGCCCAACCTGGGACTAACACCGGGGAGCTGTTTTTT.

This clonotype was counted between two and nine times. The chain combines TRBV20-1 with TRBJ2-5; D uncertain. The J call is uncertain, as TRBJ2-7 better fits the DNA end. CDR3 length equals 15 residues. Germline CDR1 and CDR2: DFQATT and SNEGSKA (reference sequence). CDR3 region: CSATDTRTAAGEQYF. The CDR3 DNA follows: TGCAGTGCTACCGACACTCGGACGGCGGCAGGCGAGCAGTACTTC.

This chain uses TRBV2 with TRBJ1-2; unclear D gene. The CDR3 contains 13 residues. Trimming left V 7 bases short and J 2 bases short, with 11 bases between. Germline V gene sequence: CDR1 SNHLY, CDR2 FYNNEI. CDR3 sequence: CASKADGNYGYTF. The CDR3 DNA sequence: TGTGCCAGCAAGGCAGACGGAAACTATGGCTACACCTTC.

The sample holds many counts of this clonotype. The chain couples TRBV6-5 to TRBJ2-1; the match to TRBD2 covers 7 bases. This CDR3 comprises 15 residues. Germline V gene data show CDR1 as MNHEY and CDR2 as SVGAGI. The V and J ends lost 0 bases and 9 bases, in that order; junction bases with no gene match: 8. CDR3 protein: CASSYSIGLAAEQFF. CDR3 DNA: TGTGCCAGCAGTTACTCGATAGGGCTAGCGGCTGAGCAGTTCTTC.

This clonotype was detected a few times. The chain employs TRBV7-9 and TRBJ2-3, with a possible D match to TRBD1 (5 bases). The V end lost 3 bases, the J end lost 2 bases, and 21 bases lay between the germline ends. This CDR3 has 18 amino acids. CDR1 is SEHNR and CDR2 is FQNEAQ in the germline V gene (reference sequence). As DNA, the CDR3 is TGTGCCAGCAGCTTTTTTCTGGGCAGGGCGAAATCCACAGATACGCAGTATTTT. Amino acids: CASSFFLGRAKSTDTQYF.

The chain carries TRBV5-4 and TRBJ1-2; D may be TRBD1 (6 bases). This CDR3 comprises 14 residues. Trimming took 0 bases from V and 8 from J, leaving 14 bases between them. Germline V gene data show CDR1 as SGHNT and CDR2 as YYREEE (reference sequence). Written as DNA, the CDR3 is TGTGCCAGCAGCTTGGACGGACAGCCTTCGGGCTACACCTTC. Its protein is CASSLDGQPSGYTF.

This clonotype has only a few counts. CDR3 loop: CSAREPGTNYGYTF. In DNA, the CDR3 is TGCAGTGCCAGGGAACCCGGAACCAACTATGGCTACACCTTC. The chain has TRBV20-1 and TRBJ1-2, with a weak D call TRBD1 (5 bases). The CDR3 has 14 amino acids. Germline V gene data show CDR1 as DFQATT and CDR2 as SNEGSKA (reference sequence). With 6 bases removed from V and 2 bases from J, the gap between germline ends came to 16 bases.

This chain uses TRBV6-5 with TRBJ2-5; TRBD1 aligns across 9 bases. CDR3 length equals 16 residues. The J segment lost 1 base and the V segment lost 5 bases, leaving 8 bases of the junction unmatched. CDR1 MNHEY and CDR2 SVGAGI come from the germline V gene. The CDR3 reads CASSPSGTGSQETQYF. The CDR3 DNA sequence: TGTGCCAGCAGTCCGTCCGGGACAGGGTCCCAAGAGACCCAGTACTTC.

This clonotype was seen only a few times. This CDR3 is CASSLFILVGSGYNEQFF. The CDR3 DNA is TGTGCCAGCAGCTTGTTCATTCTAGTTGGGTCAGGGTACAATGAGCAGTTCTTC. The chain employs TRBV5-6 and TRBJ2-1, with D perhaps TRBD1 (5 bases). Trimming cost V 1 base and J 4 bases, with 21 bases left between them. The CDR3 contains 18 residues. CDR1 and CDR2 (germline): SGHDT, YYEEEE.

This chain connects TRBV2 to TRBJ2-7, with 9 bases matching TRBD2. J was trimmed by 3 bases and V by 6 bases; bases with no gene match: 3. The CDR3 sequence is 13 residues long. Germline CDR1 SNHLY, CDR2 FYNNEI. The CDR3 nucleotides read TGTGCCAGCAGGCTAGCGGGGCTCTACGAGCAGTACTTC. It codes for CASRLAGLYEQYF.

On this clonotype: Germline is not matched at one junction end, which may reflect a read error. V and J are TRBV20-1 and TRBJ1-1, with D maybe TRBD1 (5 bases). Germline assignment: CDR1 DFQATT and CDR2 SNEGSKA (reference sequence). This CDR3 has 15 residues. The CDR3 region has the DNA TGCAGTGCCAGAGATCCGGGGGTTGTGAACACTGAAGCTTTCTTT. Translating gives CSARDPGVVNTEAFF.

The V and J genes are TRBV4-2 and TRBJ1-4; D is unresolved. Trimming pared 7 bases from V and 6 bases from J, leaving 15 bases between. The CDR3 spans 14 residues. CDR1 and CDR2 from the germline V gene are LGHNA and YNFKEQ. In DNA, the CDR3 is TGTGCCAGCACCTTCGGGAGGGAGCATGAAAAACTGTTTTTT. Translated, it gives CASTFGREHEKLFF.

The rearrangement links TRBV27 to TRBJ2-7; tentative D call: TRBD2 (5 bases). The CDR3 sequence is 13 residues long. Germline assignment: CDR1 MNHEY and CDR2 SMNVEV (reference sequence). Deletions cut 8 bases from V and 5 bases from J, with 16 bases between. The DNA of the CDR3 is TGTGCCAGCCGGGCCGGGGTAAGGAACGAGCAGTACTTC. Its translation: CASRAGVRNEQYF.

This clonotype has more than one count but fewer than ten. The CDR3 sequence is CANGDGGTDTQYF. The CDR3 region has the DNA TGTGCCAACGGCGATGGGGGCACAGATACGCAGTATTTT. The chain joins TRBV10-3 to TRBJ2-3, with D unresolved. V was trimmed by 10 bases and J by 1 base, leaving 12 bases between them. This CDR3 contains 13 residues. Per the germline V gene, CDR1 is ENHRY and CDR2 is SYGVKD.

The chain couples TRBV6-1 to TRBJ2-1; no clear D. The CDR3 extends over 10 amino acids. V lost 3 bases and J 8 bases, leaving 2 bases between the germline ends. The germline CDR1 and CDR2 sequences are MNHNS and SASEGT. The CDR3 region has the DNA TGTGCCAGCAGTGACGATGAGCAGTTCTTC. Translating gives CASSDDEQFF.

The gene calls are TRBV7-2 and TRBJ2-7, with D perhaps TRBD1 (5 bases). Germline-derived CDR1 and CDR2 are SGHTA and FQGNSA. Trimming stripped 5 bases from V and 7 bases from J, with 12 bases between. CDR3 length: 12 amino acids. In DNA form, the CDR3 reads TGTGCCAGCAGCGTCAGGGCCGATGAGCAGTACTTC. Its protein is CASSVRADEQYF.

The V call is TRBV20-1, the J call TRBJ2-3, with a weak D call TRBD2 (5 bases). The V and J ends lost 5 bases and 6 bases respectively, with 15 bases between them. The CDR3 totals 13 residues. CDR1 and CDR2 from the germline V gene are DFQATT and SNEGSKA (reference sequence). DNA for the CDR3: TGCAGTGCTGGTCCTCGATCGGGGGATACGCAGTATTTT. Its protein is CSAGPRSGDTQYF.